This T cell receptor beta chain was sequenced for a study of blood T cell repertoires in COVID-19. Across the whole study: Sites across the United States, Italy and Spain contributed samples from acute and convalescent COVID-19. PBMCs, B-cell-depleted T cells, or T cells were the source of the cDNA or gDNA that made up the material.

Original processing methods: Reference gene primer amplification gave nucleated cell count estimates. Using immunoSEQ multiplex PCR, the repertoire was profiled, and TCRdb retains in-frame clones only, with some absent. That table furnishes V, J and clone size, whereas the DNA furnished D and trimming. The repertoire consists of fewer than 110,000 clones, with around 89% occurring once and the leading ten covering about 4%. The CDR3 is 17 residues long. Germline-derived CDR1 and CDR2 are LNHDA and SQIVND (reference sequence). V was trimmed by 3 bases and J by 3 bases, leaving 20 bases between them. This receptor was obtained from a woman aged 55-69 years with acute or convalescent COVID-19. The gene calls are TRBV19 and TRBJ1-1; the D gene is possibly TRBD1 (6 bases). Material for sequencing was peripheral blood. CDR3 residues: CASSIWAGAVGDTEAFF. CDR3 coding DNA: TGTGCCAGTAGTATTTGGGCAGGGGCCGTTGGTGACACTGAAGCTTTCTTT. The full variable domain, in which reference TRBV19 and TRBJ1-1 provide the parts outside the CDR3, is DGGITQSPKYLFRKEGQNVTLSCEQNLNHDAMYWYRQDPGQGLRLIYYSQIVNDFQKGDIAEGYSVSREKKESFPLTVTSAQKNPTAFYLCASSIWAGAVGDTEAFFGQGTRLTVV.